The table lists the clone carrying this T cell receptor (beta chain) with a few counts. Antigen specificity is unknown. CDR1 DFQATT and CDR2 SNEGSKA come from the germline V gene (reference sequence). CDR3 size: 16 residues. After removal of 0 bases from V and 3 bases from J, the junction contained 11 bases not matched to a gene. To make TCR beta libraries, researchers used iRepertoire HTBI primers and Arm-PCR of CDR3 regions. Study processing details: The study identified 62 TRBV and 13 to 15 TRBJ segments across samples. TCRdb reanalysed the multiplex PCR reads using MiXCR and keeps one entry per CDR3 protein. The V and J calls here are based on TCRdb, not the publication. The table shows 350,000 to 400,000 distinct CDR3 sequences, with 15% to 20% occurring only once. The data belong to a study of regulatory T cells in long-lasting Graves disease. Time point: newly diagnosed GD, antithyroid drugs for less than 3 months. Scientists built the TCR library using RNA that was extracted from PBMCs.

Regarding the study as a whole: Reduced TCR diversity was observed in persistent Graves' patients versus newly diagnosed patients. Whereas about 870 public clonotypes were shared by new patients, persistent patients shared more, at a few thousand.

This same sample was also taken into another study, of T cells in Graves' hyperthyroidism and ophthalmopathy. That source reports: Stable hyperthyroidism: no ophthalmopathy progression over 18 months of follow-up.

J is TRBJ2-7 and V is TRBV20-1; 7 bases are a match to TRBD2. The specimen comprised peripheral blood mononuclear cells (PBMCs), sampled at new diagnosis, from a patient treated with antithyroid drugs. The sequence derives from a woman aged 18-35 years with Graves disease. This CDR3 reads CSARDWGEGISYEQYF. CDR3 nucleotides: TGCAGTGCTAGAGACTGGGGGGAGGGTATCAGCTACGAGCAGTACTTC.